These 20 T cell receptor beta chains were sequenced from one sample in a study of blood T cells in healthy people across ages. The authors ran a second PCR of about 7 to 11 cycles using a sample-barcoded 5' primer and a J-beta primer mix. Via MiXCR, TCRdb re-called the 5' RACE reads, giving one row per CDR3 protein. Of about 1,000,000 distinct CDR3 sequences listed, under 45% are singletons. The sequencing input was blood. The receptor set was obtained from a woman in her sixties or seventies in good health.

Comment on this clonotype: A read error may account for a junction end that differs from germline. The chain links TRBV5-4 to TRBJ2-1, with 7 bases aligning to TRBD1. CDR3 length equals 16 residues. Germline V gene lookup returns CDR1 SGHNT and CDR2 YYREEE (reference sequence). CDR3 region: CASSRGQLSSYIEQFF. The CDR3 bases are TGTGCCAGCAGCCGGGGACAGCTGAGCTCCTACATTGAGCAGTTCTTC.

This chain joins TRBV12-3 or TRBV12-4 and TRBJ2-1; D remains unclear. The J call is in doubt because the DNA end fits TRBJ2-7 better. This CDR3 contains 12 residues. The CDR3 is CASNSPFNEQYF. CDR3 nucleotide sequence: TGTGCCAGCAACTCTCCCTTCAATGAGCAGTACTTC.

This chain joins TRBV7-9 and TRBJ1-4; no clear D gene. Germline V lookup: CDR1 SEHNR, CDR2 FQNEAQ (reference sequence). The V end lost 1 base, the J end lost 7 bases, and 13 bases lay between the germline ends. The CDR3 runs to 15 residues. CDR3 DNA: TGTGCCAGCAGCTTAGGGTCCGGACGGGGTGAAAAACTGTTTTTT. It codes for CASSLGSGRGEKLFF.

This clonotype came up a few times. This CDR3 reads CASRRTGLVGELFF. As DNA, the CDR3 is TGTGCCAGCAGACGGACAGGTTTGGTCGGGGAGCTGTTTTTT. The chain has TRBV7-9 and TRBJ2-2, with 7 bases that match TRBD1. Per germline, CDR1 SEHNR and CDR2 FQNEAQ (reference sequence). Losses at the gene ends were 6 bases for V and 7 bases for J; bases not matched to a gene: 8. This CDR3 contains 14 residues. Full variable domain (rest looked up from reference TRBV7-9 and TRBJ2-2): DTGVSQNPRHKITKRGQNVTFRCDPISEHNRLYWYRQTLGQGPEFLTYFQNEAQLEKSRLLSDRFSAERPKGSFSTLEIQRTEQGDSAMYLCASRRTGLVGELFFGEGSRLTVL.

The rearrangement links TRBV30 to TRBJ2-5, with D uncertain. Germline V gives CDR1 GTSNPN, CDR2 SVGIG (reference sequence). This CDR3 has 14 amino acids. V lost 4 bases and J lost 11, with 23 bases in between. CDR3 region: CAWTSHLKPYGQYF. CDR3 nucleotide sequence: TGTGCCTGGACATCACATCTCAAGCCCTACGGGCAGTACTTC.

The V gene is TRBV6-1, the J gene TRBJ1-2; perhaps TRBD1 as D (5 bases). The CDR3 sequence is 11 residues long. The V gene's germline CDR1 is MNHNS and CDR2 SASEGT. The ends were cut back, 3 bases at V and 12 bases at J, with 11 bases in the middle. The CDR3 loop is CASSELQVDTF. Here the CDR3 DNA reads TGTGCCAGCAGTGAGTTACAGGTTGACACCTTC.

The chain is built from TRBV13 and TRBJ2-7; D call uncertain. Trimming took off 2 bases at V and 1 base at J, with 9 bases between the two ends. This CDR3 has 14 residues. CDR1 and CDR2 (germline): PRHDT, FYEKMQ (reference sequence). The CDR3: CASSLLSSSYEQYF. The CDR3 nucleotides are TGTGCCAGCAGCTTACTAAGTAGTTCCTACGAGCAGTACTTC.

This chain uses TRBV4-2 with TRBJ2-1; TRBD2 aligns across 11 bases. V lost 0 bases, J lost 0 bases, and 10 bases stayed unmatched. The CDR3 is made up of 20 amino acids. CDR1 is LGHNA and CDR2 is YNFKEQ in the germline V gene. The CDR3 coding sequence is TGTGCCAGCAGCCAAGATCCGCGACTAGCGGGGTTTAGCTCCTACAATGAGCAGTTCTTC. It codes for CASSQDPRLAGFSSYNEQFF.

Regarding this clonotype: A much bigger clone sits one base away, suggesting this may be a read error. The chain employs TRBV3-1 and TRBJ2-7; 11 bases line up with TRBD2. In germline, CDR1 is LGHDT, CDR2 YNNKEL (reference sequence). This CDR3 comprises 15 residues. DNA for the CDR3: TGTGCCCGCAGCCAAGGGACTAGCGGAGGGAGAGAGCAGTACTTC. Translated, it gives CARSQGTSGGREQYF.

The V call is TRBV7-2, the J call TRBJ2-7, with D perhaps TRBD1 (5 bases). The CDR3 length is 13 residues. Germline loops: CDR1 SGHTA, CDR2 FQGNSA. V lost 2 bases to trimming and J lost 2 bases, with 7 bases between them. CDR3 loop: CASSLLGPYEQYF. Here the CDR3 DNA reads TGTGCCAGCAGCTTACTGGGGCCCTACGAGCAGTACTTC.

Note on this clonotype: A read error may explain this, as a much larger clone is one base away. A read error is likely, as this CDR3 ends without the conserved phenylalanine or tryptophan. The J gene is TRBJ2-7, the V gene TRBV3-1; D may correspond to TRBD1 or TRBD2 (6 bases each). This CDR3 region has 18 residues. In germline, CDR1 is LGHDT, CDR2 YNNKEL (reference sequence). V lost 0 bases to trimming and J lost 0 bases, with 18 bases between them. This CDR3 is CASSQDLGGRLSSYEQYL. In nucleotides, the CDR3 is TGTGCCAGCAGCCAAGATCTCGGGGGCAGACTAAGCTCCTACGAGCAGTACTTA.

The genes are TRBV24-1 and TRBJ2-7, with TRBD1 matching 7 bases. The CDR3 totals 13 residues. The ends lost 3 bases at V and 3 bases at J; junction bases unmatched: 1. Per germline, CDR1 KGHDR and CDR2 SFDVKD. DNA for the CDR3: TGTGCCACCAGTGATCGGGACAGCTACGAGCAGTACTTC. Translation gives CATSDRDSYEQYF.

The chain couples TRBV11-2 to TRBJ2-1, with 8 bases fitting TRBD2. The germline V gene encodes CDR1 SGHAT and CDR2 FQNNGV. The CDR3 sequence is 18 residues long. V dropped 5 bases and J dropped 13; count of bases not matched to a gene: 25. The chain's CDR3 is CASSLVAPGLGPFGGQFF. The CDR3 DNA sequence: TGTGCCAGCAGCCTAGTGGCCCCGGGACTAGGCCCCTTCGGGGGACAGTTCTTC.

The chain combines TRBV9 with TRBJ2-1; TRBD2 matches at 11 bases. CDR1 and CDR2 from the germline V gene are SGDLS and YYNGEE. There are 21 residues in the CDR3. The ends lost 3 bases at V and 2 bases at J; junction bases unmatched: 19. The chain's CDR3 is CASSDFDITPTSGMTYNEQFF. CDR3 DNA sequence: TGTGCCAGCAGCGACTTCGACATTACTCCGACTAGCGGGATGACCTACAATGAGCAGTTCTTC. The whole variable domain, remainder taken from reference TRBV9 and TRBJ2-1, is DSGVTQTPKHLITATGQRVTLRCSPRSGDLSVYWYQQSLDQGLQFLIQYYNGEERAKGNILERFSAQQFPDLHSELNLSSLELGDSALYFCASSDFDITPTSGMTYNEQFFGPGTRLTVL.

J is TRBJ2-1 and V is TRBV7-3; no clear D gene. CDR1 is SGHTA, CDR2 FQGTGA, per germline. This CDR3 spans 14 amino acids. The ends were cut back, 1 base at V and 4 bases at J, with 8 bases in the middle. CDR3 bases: TGTGCCAGCAGCTTAAATGTGCGGTACAATGAGCAGTTCTTC. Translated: CASSLNVRYNEQFF.

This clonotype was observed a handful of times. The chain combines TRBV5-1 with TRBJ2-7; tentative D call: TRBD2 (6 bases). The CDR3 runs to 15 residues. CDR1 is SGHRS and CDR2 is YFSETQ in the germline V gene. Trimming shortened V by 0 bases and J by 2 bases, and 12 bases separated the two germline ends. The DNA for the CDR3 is TGCGCCAGCAGCTTGGAGGTGGGAGGTCCCTACGAGCAGTACTTC. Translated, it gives CASSLEVGGPYEQYF.

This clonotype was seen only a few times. The CDR3 nucleotides are TGTGCCAGCAGGACAGAGACCCAGTACTTC. This encodes CASRTETQYF. This rearrangement joins TRBV27 to TRBJ2-5; D unresolved. Germline V gene lookup returns CDR1 MNHEY and CDR2 SMNVEV (reference sequence). V shed 6 bases and J shed 4 bases, with 3 bases lying between them. CDR3 size: 10 residues.

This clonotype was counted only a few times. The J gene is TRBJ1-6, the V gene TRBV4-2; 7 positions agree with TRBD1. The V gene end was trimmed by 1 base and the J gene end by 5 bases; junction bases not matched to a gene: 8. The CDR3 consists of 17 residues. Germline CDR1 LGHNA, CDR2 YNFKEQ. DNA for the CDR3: TGTGCCAGCAGCCAAGGTTGGGCAGGGGGAAATAATTCACCCCTCCACTTT. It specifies CASSQGWAGGNNSPLHF.

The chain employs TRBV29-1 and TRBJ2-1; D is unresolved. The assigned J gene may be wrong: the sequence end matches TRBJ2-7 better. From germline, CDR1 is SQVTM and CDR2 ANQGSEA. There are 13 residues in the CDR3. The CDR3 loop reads CSVGWVSDYEQYF. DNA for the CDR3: TGCAGCGTTGGTTGGGTGAGTGACTACGAGCAGTACTTC.

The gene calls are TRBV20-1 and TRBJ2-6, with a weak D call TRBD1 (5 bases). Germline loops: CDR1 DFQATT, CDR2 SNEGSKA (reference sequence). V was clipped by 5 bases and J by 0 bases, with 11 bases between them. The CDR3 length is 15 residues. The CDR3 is CSARQGYSGANVLTF. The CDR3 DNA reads TGCAGTGCTCGTCAGGGTTACTCTGGGGCCAACGTCCTGACTTTC.